The rows below give T cell receptor beta chains drawn from one sample of a study of cytomegalovirus exposure and HLA in healthy donors. Here immunoSEQ multiplex PCR was the method, and the copy in TCRdb shows in-frame clones only, minus some. Of over 150,000 clones detected, about 80% appear once; the ten largest clones hold roughly 1.3%. Source material: PBMCs. These receptors were obtained from a woman between 50 and 59 years old in good health and CMV-seronegative. Both conserved end residues are part of each CDR3. D genes are given only for firm matches. A clone size is listed for some rows: how often the clone was seen (once, few, many), or a class if it is expanded.

v_gene: TRBV2
abundance: NA
j_gene: TRBJ1-5
d_gene: NA
CDR3nt: TGTGCCAGCAGTTCTTACGACAGGAATCAGCCCCAGCATTTT
CDR3aa: CASSSYDRNQPQHF

v_gene: TRBV20-1
abundance: NA
j_gene: TRBJ2-3
d_gene: NA
CDR3nt: TGCAGTGCTAGTTGGCAGGGTCAGTATTTT
CDR3aa: CSASWQGQYF

v_gene: TRBV19
abundance: NA
j_gene: TRBJ2-2
d_gene: NA
CDR3nt: TGTGCCAGTACCACAGGGCTGGTGAGCACCGGGGAGCTGTTTTTT
CDR3aa: CASTTGLVSTGELFF

v_gene: TRBV6-5
abundance: NA
j_gene: TRBJ1-5
d_gene: TRBD1
CDR3nt: TGTGCCAGCAGTTACCGCGGACAGGAGAATCAGCCCCAGCATTTT
CDR3aa: CASSYRGQENQPQHF

v_gene: TRBV7-9
abundance: few
j_gene: TRBJ1-5
d_gene: NA
CDR3nt: TGTGCCAGCAGCTTATCGCGGGACAATCAGCCCCAGCATTTT
CDR3aa: CASSLSRDNQPQHF

v_gene: TRBV6-6
abundance: NA
j_gene: TRBJ1-5
d_gene: NA
CDR3nt: TGTGCCAGCAGTTTAACAGGTTTCCAGCATTTT
CDR3aa: CASSLTGFQHF

v_gene: TRBV11-2
abundance: few
j_gene: TRBJ2-7
d_gene: TRBD2
CDR3nt: TGTGCCAGCAGCCATGTCTACACCGGGACTAGCGTTTACGAGCAGTACTTC
CDR3aa: CASSHVYTGTSVYEQYF

v_gene: TRBV5-1
abundance: once
j_gene: TRBJ2-3
d_gene: TRBD2
CDR3nt: TGCGCCAGCAGCCTAGCGGGCACAGATACGCAGTATTTT
CDR3aa: CASSLAGTDTQYF

v_gene: TRBV23-1
abundance: NA
j_gene: TRBJ2-1
d_gene: TRBD2
CDR3nt: TGCGCCAGCAGTCATGGTAGCGGGGGACGCTCCTACAATGAGCAGTTCTTC
CDR3aa: CASSHGSGGRSYNEQFF

v_gene: TRBV9
abundance: NA
j_gene: TRBJ1-1
d_gene: TRBD1
CDR3nt: TGTGCCAGCAGCCAATATGGGACAGGTGGAGCTTTCTTT
CDR3aa: CASSQYGTGGAFF

v_gene: TRBV14
abundance: few
j_gene: TRBJ1-4
d_gene: NA
CDR3nt: TGTGCCAGCAGCCGCCGGCCCGCGGATCCTAATGAAAAACTGTTTTTT
CDR3aa: CASSRRPADPNEKLFF

v_gene: TRBV7-9
abundance: NA
j_gene: TRBJ1-2
d_gene: TRBD1
CDR3nt: TGTGCCAGCAGCTTACCGGTGGACAGGGGATTGGGTGGCTACACCTTC
CDR3aa: CASSLPVDRGLGGYTF